This T cell receptor beta chain was recorded in a study of T cell repertoires in cytomegalovirus infection. As for the study in general: Peptides in the study included HLA-C-restricted and HLA-B-restricted CMV epitopes. Based on public TCR beta signatures, there were indications of CMV infection and of a matching HLA type.

Study-wide results and caveats: The ex vivo response was dominated by HLA-C-restricted CMV-specific TCR beta clonotypes. People with CMV and the relevant HLA were identified by cumulative public TCR beta family frequency.

TCRdb re-called the reads with MiXCR, one entry per CDR3 protein. The repertoire has roughly 990,000 distinct CDR3 sequences, around a third of them found once; the top ten carry over 12%. This clonotype was observed once. Its antigen is unknown. The CDR3 consists of 12 residues. Between the trimmed V and J ends, which lost 7 bases and 7 bases, there was a span of 14 bases. Germline loops: CDR1 SGDLS, CDR2 YYNGEE. The chain links TRBV9 to TRBJ1-2; no firm D call. Material: cultured CD8+ T cells from PBMCs, obtained from culture after CMV antigen stimulation. The sequence was collected from a human donor in good health (CMV status not recorded). Some clones in this sample may be carry-over from other donors' samples. CDR3: CASGPPTSGYTF. DNA of the CDR3: TGTGCCAGCGGCCCCCCGACCTCTGGCTACACCTTC.